Here is one T cell receptor (beta chain) with its context. Repertoires were generated with immunoSEQ multiplex PCR, while TCRdb's copy carries only in-frame clones and drops some. In the table there are 170,000 or so clones, approximately 80% of which are singletons. The entry originates in a study of blood T cell repertoires in COVID-19. Study summary: Whether acute or convalescent, the COVID-19 samples came from the United States, Italy and Spain.

The V gene lost 6 bases and the J gene lost 7 bases, with 15 bases spanning the gap. CDR1 and CDR2 (germline): MDHEN, SYDVKM. The CDR3 spans 13 residues. Those enrolled, adults aged 18 to 89 years, came from roughly 22 US areas. What the recovered Cohort 3 donors had was two negative PCRs, clearance, or symptom resolution. V usage is TRBV28 and J usage is TRBJ1-2, with D uncertain. Sequencing was done on a sample of PBMCs or T cells enriched from blood (not recorded which). This clonotype was obtained from a woman aged 45-60 years who had recovered from COVID-19. The CDR3, as DNA: TGTGCCAGCAGATCAGAGGGTTGGAGTGGCTACACCTTC. Amino acids: CASRSEGWSGYTF.